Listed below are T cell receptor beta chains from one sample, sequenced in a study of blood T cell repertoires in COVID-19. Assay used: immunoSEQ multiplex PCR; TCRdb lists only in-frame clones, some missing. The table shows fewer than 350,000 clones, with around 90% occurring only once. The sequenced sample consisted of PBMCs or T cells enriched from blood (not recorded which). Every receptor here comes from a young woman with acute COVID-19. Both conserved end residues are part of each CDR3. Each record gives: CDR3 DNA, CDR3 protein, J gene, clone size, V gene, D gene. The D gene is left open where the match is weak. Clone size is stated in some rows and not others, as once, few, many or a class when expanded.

DNA: TGTGCCAGCAGCTTTCGGGCGGGTAATGAGCAGTTCTTC; CDR3: CASSFRAGNEQFF; J: TRBJ2-1; size: .; V: TRBV11-2; D: .
DNA: TGTGCCACCAGCGAACGCGCAGGGCAGTATGAGACCCAGTACTTC; CDR3: CATSERAGQYETQYF; J: TRBJ2-5; size: once; V: TRBV15; D: .
DNA: TGTGCCAGCAGCTCCGGACAGGGATCCTACAATGAGCAGTTCTTC; CDR3: CASSSGQGSYNEQFF; J: TRBJ2-1; size: .; V: TRBV5-4; D: TRBD1
DNA: TGTGCCAGCAGCGTCGGGACAGAGAACTACTTC; CDR3: CASSVGTENYF; J: TRBJ2-7; size: .; V: TRBV7-8; D: TRBD1
DNA: TGTGCCAGCAGCACCGGGACAGTTAAGAATGAAAAACTGTTTTTT; CDR3: CASSTGTVKNEKLFF; J: TRBJ1-4; size: few; V: TRBV11-2; D: TRBD1
DNA: TGTGCCAGCAGATACCCAGGGGGCTATGGCTACACCTTC; CDR3: CASRYPGGYGYTF; J: TRBJ1-2; size: .; V: TRBV12-3/TRBV12-4; D: TRBD1
DNA: TGTGCCAGCAGTCCGACTACCTCCGGCAATCAGCCCCAGCATTTT; CDR3: CASSPTTSGNQPQHF; J: TRBJ1-5; size: .; V: TRBV6-5; D: .
DNA: TGTGCCAGCAGCTATTTAAGAGAGGGACAGAACACCGGGGAGCTGTTTTTT; CDR3: CASSYLREGQNTGELFF; J: TRBJ2-2; size: .; V: TRBV7-9; D: .
DNA: TGTGCCAGTAGGACGTCAACCGGGACAGGGGTGGTGAGCGGTTTAGGAAACACCATATATTTT; CDR3: CASRTSTGTGVVSGLGNTIYF; J: TRBJ1-3; size: .; V: TRBV19; D: TRBD1
DNA: TGTGCCAGCAGCCCCAGGGCGGTAAGCAATCAGCCCCAGCATTTT; CDR3: CASSPRAVSNQPQHF; J: TRBJ1-5; size: .; V: TRBV7-2; D: .
DNA: TGCGCCAGCAGCAGGCTCGGGACAGGGCCCGAGGAGACCCAGTACTTC; CDR3: CASSRLGTGPEETQYF; J: TRBJ2-5; size: once; V: TRBV5-1; D: TRBD1
DNA: TGCGCCAGCAGCTTATTAGGGACAGGCCTCTCTGGGGCCAACGTCCTGACTTTC; CDR3: CASSLLGTGLSGANVLTF; J: TRBJ2-6; size: .; V: TRBV5-1; D: TRBD1
DNA: TGTGCCAGCAGTGGGGGGACAGGTAGCGATCAGCCCCAGCATTTT; CDR3: CASSGGTGSDQPQHF; J: TRBJ1-5; size: .; V: TRBV2; D: TRBD1
DNA: TGTGCCAGTAGTATAGCACGAACTAGCGGGAGAAATGAGCAGTTCTTC; CDR3: CASSIARTSGRNEQFF; J: TRBJ2-1; size: .; V: TRBV19; D: TRBD2
DNA: TGTGCCAGCAGCCAGGGTTGGGGCTACACCTTC; CDR3: CASSQGWGYTF; J: TRBJ1-2; size: .; V: TRBV7-6; D: .
DNA: TGCGCCAGCGGAGACGGAAACTATGGCTACACCTTC; CDR3: CASGDGNYGYTF; J: TRBJ1-2; size: .; V: TRBV10-1; D: .
DNA: TGTGCCAGCAGTTTCTGGGATCAGGGGACCGGCACAGATACGCAGTATTTT; CDR3: CASSFWDQGTGTDTQYF; J: TRBJ2-3; size: .; V: TRBV28; D: .
DNA: TGTGCCAGCAGTACCTCCGGGACACCGAACACTGAAGCTTTCTTT; CDR3: CASSTSGTPNTEAFF; J: TRBJ1-1; size: .; V: TRBV27; D: .
DNA: TGTGCCAGTAGTACTCAGGGCGTCAATAGCAATCAGCCCCAGCATTTT; CDR3: CASSTQGVNSNQPQHF; J: TRBJ1-5; size: .; V: TRBV19; D: .
DNA: TGTGCCAGCAGCCCCTTTAAAGAGACCCAGTACTTC; CDR3: CASSPFKETQYF; J: TRBJ2-5; size: once; V: TRBV5-8; D: .
DNA: TGTGCCAGCAGCCAAAGCGGAGGCAATCAGCCCCAGCATTTT; CDR3: CASSQSGGNQPQHF; J: TRBJ1-5; size: once; V: TRBV3-1/TRBV3-2; D: .
DNA: TGTGCCAGCAGCTTCATCTCTGGGGCCAACGTCCTGACTTTC; CDR3: CASSFISGANVLTF; J: TRBJ2-6; size: .; V: TRBV7-2; D: .
DNA: TGTGCCAGCAGCTTACTCGGGGAGATCCACGAGCAGTACTTC; CDR3: CASSLLGEIHEQYF; J: TRBJ2-7; size: .; V: TRBV7-9; D: .
DNA: TGTGCCAGCAGCCAGTGGGGGGACAGGGGCTACGAGCAGTACTTC; CDR3: CASSQWGDRGYEQYF; J: TRBJ2-7; size: .; V: TRBV12-1; D: .
DNA: TGTGCCAGCAGCAATAAACAGGGGGCGCCTGGAAACACCATATATTTT; CDR3: CASSNKQGAPGNTIYF; J: TRBJ1-3; size: .; V: TRBV5-4; D: TRBD1
DNA: TGTGCCAGCAGCGTCCAGGGGGCCAACAATGAGCAGTTCTTC; CDR3: CASSVQGANNEQFF; J: TRBJ2-1; size: .; V: TRBV7-9; D: TRBD1